The 27 T cell receptor beta chains below come from one sample, sequenced in a study of cytomegalovirus exposure and HLA in healthy donors. 13 Jbeta primers and 60 Vbeta primers were used for the PCR. Assay used: immunoSEQ multiplex PCR; TCRdb lists only in-frame clones, some missing. The repertoire holds around 97,000 clones, with less than 9.5% as singletons. Sequenced input: PBMCs. The source is a man aged 45-65 years in good health and CMV-seropositive.

This clone showed up just a few times. The chain combines TRBV20-1 with TRBJ2-1; 7 bases are shared with TRBD1. Germline-derived CDR1 and CDR2 are DFQATT and SNEGSKA (reference sequence). This CDR3 is 9 amino acids long. The DNA for the CDR3 is TGCAGGGCAGGGGGTGAGCAGTTCTTC. Encoded protein: CRAGGEQFF.

J is TRBJ2-5 and V is TRBV11-2, with 13 positions matching TRBD2. The CDR3 is 17 amino acids. Trimming took 4 bases from V and 0 from J; bases not matched to a gene: 5. The germline gives CDR1 SGHAT, CDR2 FQNNGV. As DNA, the CDR3 is TGTGCCAGCAGCTGGTGGACTAGCGGGAGAGACCAAGAGACCCAGTACTTC. Amino acid sequence: CASSWWTSGRDQETQYF. Complete variable domain (other parts from reference TRBV11-2 and TRBJ2-5): EAGVAQSPRYKIIEKRQSVAFWCNPISGHATLYWYQQILGQGPKLLIQFQNNGVVDDSQLPKDRFSAERLKGVDSTLKIQPAKLEDSAVYLCASSWWTSGRDQETQYFGPGTRLLVL.

This clone was recorded a few times. V usage is TRBV30 and J usage is TRBJ1-5; the D gene is possibly TRBD1 (5 bases). V was cut by 1 base and J by 5 bases, with 9 bases left in between. The CDR3 sequence is 13 residues long. Germline V CDR1 and CDR2: GTSNPN, SVGIG (reference sequence). The CDR3 nucleotides read TGTGCCTGGAGTGGACAGAAACATCAGCCCCAGCATTTT. This translates into CAWSGQKHQPQHF.

Points on this clone: Different DNA sequences within this sample yield the same CDR3. CDR3 loop: CASSFDRGGYTF. CDR3 in DNA: TGTGCCAGCAGTTTTGACCGGGGAGGCTACACCTTC. The chain recombines TRBV28 with TRBJ1-2; no reliable D call. In germline, CDR1 is MDHEN, CDR2 SYDVKM. Deletions cut 3 bases from V and 8 bases from J, with 10 bases between. The CDR3 is made up of 12 amino acids.

The table lists this clone with a few counts. This chain connects TRBV28 to TRBJ1-1; weak D call: TRBD1 (6 bases). CDR3 length equals 15 residues. Trimming took off 4 bases at V and 1 base at J, with 13 bases between the two ends. In germline, CDR1 is MDHEN, CDR2 SYDVKM. CDR3 loop: CASSSLADRNTEAFF. CDR3 sequence (DNA): TGTGCCAGCAGTTCTCTCGCGGACAGGAACACTGAAGCTTTCTTT.

This clone was counted a few times. The V call is TRBV5-5, the J call TRBJ1-3; possible D gene TRBD1, 5 bases. CDR1 and CDR2 (germline): SGHKS, YYEKEE (reference sequence). The CDR3 contains 18 residues. The ends were cut back, 0 bases at V and 0 bases at J, with 16 bases in the middle. CDR3 in DNA: TGTGCCAGCAGCTTGGCCTATGGTGGGGGGAGCTCTGGAAACACCATATATTTT. Amino acid sequence: CASSLAYGGGSSGNTIYF. Based on the CDR3 plus reference TRBV5-5 and TRBJ1-3, the full variable domain is DAGVTQSPTHLIKTRGQQVTLRCSPISGHKSVSWYQQVLGQGPQFIFQYYEKEERGRGNFPDRFSARQFPNYSSELNVNALLLGDSALYLCASSLAYGGGSSGNTIYFGEGSWLTVV.

This clone was detected a few times. The chain carries TRBV27 and TRBJ1-3; a weak D match, TRBD1 (5 bases). Germline-derived CDR1 and CDR2 are MNHEY and SMNVEV (reference sequence). The CDR3 is 14 residues long. Between the trimmed V and J ends, which lost 2 bases and 2 bases, there was a span of 7 bases. This chain's CDR3 is CASSLTGTGNTIYF. The CDR3 nucleotides read TGTGCCAGCAGTTTAACAGGCACTGGAAACACCATATATTTT.

The chain uses TRBV7-8 and TRBJ1-6; 8 bases fit TRBD1. This CDR3 contains 16 residues. Germline assignment: CDR1 SGHVS and CDR2 FQNEAQ. The V and J ends lost 1 base and 10 bases, in that order; junction bases with no gene match: 9. CDR3 DNA: TGTGCCAGCAGCTTAGGATCAGGGGGCTACCGCTCACCCCTCCACTTT. This encodes CASSLGSGGYRSPLHF.

The rearrangement joins TRBV19 to TRBJ1-1; maybe TRBD1 (5 bases). The CDR3 extends over 14 amino acids. V was trimmed by 4 bases and J by 1 base, leaving 10 bases between them. The germline V gene encodes CDR1 LNHDA and CDR2 SQIVND (reference sequence). CDR3 in amino acids: CASSTGGRNTEAFF. Written as DNA, the CDR3 is TGTGCCAGTAGTACGGGGGGTAGGAACACTGAAGCTTTCTTT. Looking up the rest from reference TRBV19 and TRBJ1-1 gives the full variable domain: DGGITQSPKYLFRKEGQNVTLSCEQNLNHDAMYWYRQDPGQGLRLIYYSQIVNDFQKGDIAEGYSVSREKKESFPLTVTSAQKNPTAFYLCASSTGGRNTEAFFGQGTRLTVV.

V is TRBV28 and J is TRBJ2-2; 7 nucleotides line up with TRBD1. V dropped 2 bases and J dropped 4; count of bases not matched to a gene: 4. The length of the CDR3 is 15 residues. The germline CDR1 and CDR2 sequences are MDHEN and SYDVKM. CDR3 sequence (DNA): TGTGCCAGCAGTTTAAGACAGGGCATCACCGGGGAGCTGTTTTTT. This gives the protein CASSLRQGITGELFF.

V is TRBV9 and J is TRBJ1-1; D unclear. Trimming cost V 3 bases and J 5 bases, with 11 bases left between them. Germline V gives CDR1 SGDLS, CDR2 YYNGEE. The CDR3 consists of 13 residues. The chain's CDR3 is CASSAFGGTEAFF. CDR3 in DNA: TGTGCCAGCAGCGCCTTCGGCGGGACTGAAGCTTTCTTT.

This clone was observed a few times. Written as DNA, the CDR3 is TGTGCCAGCAGCCTCGGGACAGGGGCCTACGAGCAGTACTTC. Residues: CASSLGTGAYEQYF. The V and J genes are TRBV7-9 and TRBJ2-7; 10 nucleotides align to TRBD1. CDR3 size: 14 residues. Germline V gives CDR1 SEHNR, CDR2 FQNEAQ (reference sequence). With 5 bases clipped from V and 2 bases from J, the junction kept 3 bases outside the gene matches. The full variable domain, its missing parts supplied by reference TRBV7-9 and TRBJ2-7, is DTGVSQNPRHKITKRGQNVTFRCDPISEHNRLYWYRQTLGQGPEFLTYFQNEAQLEKSRLLSDRFSAERPKGSFSTLEIQRTEQGDSAMYLCASSLGTGAYEQYFGPGTRLTVT.

V gene TRBV5-4 combines with J gene TRBJ2-2; 8 positions match TRBD1. CDR1 and CDR2 (germline): SGHNT, YYREEE (reference sequence). The CDR3 runs 15 residues. V lost 4 bases and J lost 8; bases outside the gene matches: 10. The CDR3 nucleotides are TGTGCCAGCAGCCGAGCAGGGGGCTTGTTTGGGGAGCTGTTTTTT. Residues: CASSRAGGLFGELFF.

V and J are TRBV11-2 and TRBJ2-7; maybe TRBD2 (5 bases). This CDR3 has 15 residues. V lost 1 base and J 3 bases, leaving 13 bases between the germline ends. Germline V CDR1 and CDR2: SGHAT, FQNNGV. The CDR3 DNA is TGTGCCAGCAGCTTAGCGGGAAAGGGTAACTACGAGCAGTACTTC. As protein: CASSLAGKGNYEQYF.

The CDR3 coding sequence is TGCAGCGCCCGGGGGACTAGCGGGAGAGCCGGGGAGCTGTTTTTT. It yields the protein CSARGTSGRAGELFF. The chain carries TRBV29-1 and TRBJ2-2; 14 bases are shared with TRBD2. CDR3 length: 15 amino acids. After removal of 7 bases from V and 6 bases from J, the junction contained 7 bases not matched to a gene. The germline gives CDR1 SQVTM, CDR2 ANQGSEA.

This clone was seen a handful of times. The chain carries TRBV27 and TRBJ1-4; tentative D call: TRBD1 (6 bases). The CDR3 is 14 amino acids. Germline V CDR1 and CDR2: MNHEY, SMNVEV (reference sequence). Trimming took 2 bases from V and 5 from J, leaving 9 bases between them. CDR3 in amino acids: CASSLQGYNEKLFF. Written as DNA, the CDR3 is TGTGCCAGCAGTTTACAGGGGTACAATGAAAAACTGTTTTTT.

This clone has only a few counts. Other DNA sequences in the sample encode the same CDR3. The chain links TRBV27 to TRBJ1-2; D is undetermined. Germline assignment: CDR1 MNHEY and CDR2 SMNVEV (reference sequence). V lost 4 bases, J lost 5 bases, and 8 bases lay in between. The CDR3 spans 12 residues. CDR3 nucleotide sequence: TGTGCCAGCAGTTCCGGAGGATATGGCTACACCTTC. It encodes CASSSGGYGYTF.

In nucleotides, the CDR3 is TGTGCCACCAGACCCAGAGGGAATGAGCAGTTCTTC. Residues: CATRPRGNEQFF. The J gene is TRBJ2-1, the V gene TRBV2, with D maybe TRBD2 (5 bases). Trimming took off 10 bases at V and 7 bases at J, with 14 bases between the two ends. CDR1 and CDR2 (germline): SNHLY, FYNNEI. This CDR3 region has 12 residues.

This clone was seen a handful of times. The chain combines TRBV4-3 with TRBJ2-3; 7 bases map to TRBD2. CDR1 LGHNA and CDR2 YSLEER come from the germline V gene. J gave up 1 base and V 3 bases, and 4 bases lay outside the gene matches. This CDR3 has 15 residues. The CDR3 DNA reads as TGCGCCAGCAGCCAGCGTCGGGGGGGCACAGATACGCAGTATTTT. Its protein product is CASSQRRGGTDTQYF.

This clone was seen only a few times. The chain links TRBV30 to TRBJ2-1; 9 positions agree with TRBD2. V shed 5 bases and J 6 bases; nucleotides not matched to a gene: 2. The germline gives CDR1 GTSNPN, CDR2 SVGIG (reference sequence). The CDR3 extends over 12 amino acids. CDR3 DNA: TGTGCCTGGGTAGCGGGAGTCAATGAGCAGTTCTTC. Translating gives CAWVAGVNEQFF.

This clone was counted a few times. This sequence joins TRBV11-2 and TRBJ2-7; weak D call: TRBD2 (5 bases). Germline-derived CDR1 and CDR2 are SGHAT and FQNNGV. The V and J ends lost 5 bases and 3 bases respectively, with 20 bases between them. The CDR3 runs to 16 residues. CDR3 sequence: CASSTLLGSSLYEQYF. CDR3 in DNA: TGTGCCAGCAGCACCTTACTGGGGAGCTCACTCTACGAGCAGTACTTC. Variable domain in full (rest from reference TRBV11-2 and TRBJ2-7): EAGVAQSPRYKIIEKRQSVAFWCNPISGHATLYWYQQILGQGPKLLIQFQNNGVVDDSQLPKDRFSAERLKGVDSTLKIQPAKLEDSAVYLCASSTLLGSSLYEQYFGPGTRLTVT.

The chain has TRBV28 and TRBJ2-2; D remains unclear. CDR1 MDHEN and CDR2 SYDVKM come from the germline V gene. Trimming removed 9 bases from V and 1 base from J, with 12 bases in between. CDR3 length equals 14 residues. The CDR3 nucleotides read TGTGCCAGTCATCAGGCTGGGAACACCGGGGAGCTGTTTTTT. It translates to CASHQAGNTGELFF.

The chain has TRBV10-3 and TRBJ2-1, with D uncertain. Between the trimmed V and J ends, which lost 7 bases and 0 bases, there was a span of 10 bases. Looked up from germline, CDR1 is ENHRY and CDR2 is SYGVKD. The CDR3 length is 14 residues. The CDR3 region is CAIKDFSSYNEQFF. The CDR3 nucleotides read TGTGCCATCAAAGACTTCAGCTCCTACAATGAGCAGTTCTTC.

In its sample, this clone was seen a few times. CDR3 loop: CASSLGTSGNNEQFF. DNA of the CDR3: TGTGCCAGCAGCCTCGGGACTAGCGGAAACAATGAGCAGTTCTTC. This rearrangement joins TRBV7-8 to TRBJ2-1; 11 positions match TRBD2. Germline V CDR1 and CDR2: SGHVS, FQNEAQ. V was clipped by 5 bases and J by 5 bases; unmatched bases: 5. The CDR3 length is 15 residues.

This clone was counted a few times. The chain couples TRBV5-4 to TRBJ2-1; D is undetermined. CDR1 is SGHNT and CDR2 is YYREEE in the germline V gene (reference sequence). The CDR3 is made up of 15 amino acids. Trimming shortened V by 7 bases and J by 0 bases, and 14 bases separated the two germline ends. CDR3 region: CASFLRRGSYNEQFF. For the CDR3, the DNA is TGTGCCAGCTTCCTTCGGAGAGGCTCCTACAATGAGCAGTTCTTC. Drawing the rest from reference TRBV5-4 and TRBJ2-1, the complete variable domain is ETGVTQSPTHLIKTRGQQVTLRCSSQSGHNTVSWYQQALGQGPQFIFQYYREEENGRGNFPPRFSGLQFPNYSSELNVNALELDDSALYLCASFLRRGSYNEQFFGPGTRLTVL.

The gene calls are TRBV4-3 and TRBJ1-4; 7 nucleotides line up with TRBD1. Looked up from germline, CDR1 is LGHNA and CDR2 is YSLEER. Losses at the gene ends were 1 base for V and 0 bases for J; bases not matched to a gene: 2. The CDR3 runs 16 residues. The CDR3 loop is CASSQGDRATNEKLFF. DNA for the CDR3: TGCGCCAGCAGCCAAGGGGACAGAGCAACTAATGAAAAACTGTTTTTT.

This chain connects TRBV5-1 to TRBJ2-5; D gene ambiguous. Germline loops: CDR1 SGHRS, CDR2 YFSETQ. This CDR3 region has 14 residues. The ends were cut back, 1 base at V and 2 bases at J, with 9 bases in the middle. The CDR3 loop is CASSLRAIQETQYF. The CDR3 coding sequence is TGCGCCAGCAGCTTGCGAGCAATACAAGAGACCCAGTACTTC.